This TCR beta chain was recovered during a study of blood T cell repertoires in COVID-19. The Seattle site enrolled patients during active infection and followed them longitudinally. In this sample, this clone turned up once. As processed by the authors: Estimation of nucleated cell counts relied on the amplification of reference gene primers. The table came from immunoSEQ multiplex PCR; TCRdb's copy has only in-frame clones and leaves some out. The V and J calls and clone size are taken from that table; D and trimming were inferred from the DNA. The top ten clones hold 0.95% to 1.5% of a sample with some 220,000 clones, 83% of them seen once. Trimming left V 1 base short and J 3 bases short, with 12 bases between. The length of the CDR3 is 15 residues. The germline gives CDR1 LGHNA, CDR2 YSLEER.

The sequence was collected from a woman aged 25-40 years with COVID-19, enrolled during active disease. The chain carries TRBV4-3 and TRBJ2-5; D is unclear. The sequenced sample consisted of peripheral blood. The CDR3 coding sequence is TGCGCCAGCAGCCAAGTTTGGGCCGTAAAAGAGACCCAGTACTTC. Residues: CASSQVWAVKETQYF.